Below are 30 T cell receptor beta chains sequenced from a single sample in a study of graft-versus-host responses after intestinal transplantation (dated by TCRdb to the early 2020s). No cognate antigen is known for these TCRs. Library generation was performed with the immunoSEQ multiplex PCR assay. TCRdb took over this immuneACCESS table, retaining in-frame rearrangements with V and J assigned. Such tables are incomplete; in checked studies, under half of the missing clones stem from an unresolved V gene, and the remainder is unexplained. For this sample the table gives 100,000 to 140,000 clones, of which roughly 89% were detected only once. The ten biggest clones cover roughly 0.64% of the sample. The time point label corresponds to: cells obtained before transplantation from donor or recipient. The source material was unstimulated CD4+ T cells sorted from spleen or lymph node cells, sampled before transplant. The receptors derive from a human donor who was the organ donor for an intestinal transplant.

The CDR3 bases are TGTGCCAGCAGCTTAGGGGCCGGGAGGGTCTGGCCGTTCTTC. It codes for CASSLGAGRVWPFF. The chain is built from TRBV7-9 and TRBJ2-1; TRBD2 matches at 8 bases. The CDR3 has 14 amino acids. The J segment lost 15 bases and the V segment lost 1 base, leaving 11 bases of the junction unmatched. Germline V gene lookup returns CDR1 SEHNR and CDR2 FQNEAQ (reference sequence). The full variable domain, its missing parts supplied by reference TRBV7-9 and TRBJ2-1, is DTGVSQNPRHKITKRGQNVTFRCDPISEHNRLYWYRQTLGQGPEFLTYFQNEAQLEKSRLLSDRFSAERPKGSFSTLEIQRTEQGDSAMYLCASSLGAGRVWPFFGPGTRLTVL.

DNA of the CDR3: TGTGCCAGCTCACCCCGGGGGACGATAGATACGCAGTATTTT. It encodes CASSPRGTIDTQYF. The rearrangement links TRBV18 to TRBJ2-3; possibly TRBD2 for D (6 bases). This CDR3 has 14 residues. Germline CDR1 and CDR2: KGHSH and LQKENI. The V gene lost 3 bases and the J gene lost 5 bases, with 12 bases spanning the gap.

V usage is TRBV2 and J usage is TRBJ2-1, with a possible D match to TRBD2 (5 bases). Trimming took 7 bases from V and 2 from J, leaving 18 bases between them. The CDR3 is 16 amino acids. Germline V gene lookup returns CDR1 SNHLY and CDR2 FYNNEI. CDR3 loop: CASKKHGDGAYNEQFF. The CDR3 nucleotides read TGTGCCAGCAAGAAACACGGGGATGGAGCCTACAATGAGCAGTTCTTC.

This sequence joins TRBV7-9 and TRBJ1-6; no reliable D call. CDR1 and CDR2 (germline): SEHNR, FQNEAQ (reference sequence). The V gene lost 2 bases and the J gene lost 3 bases, with 17 bases spanning the gap. The CDR3 is 18 amino acids. CDR3 residues: CASSLYILRLNYNSPLHF. CDR3 coding DNA: TGTGCCAGCAGCTTATATATCCTTCGGCTCAACTATAATTCACCCCTCCACTTT.

This clone turned up a few times. The rearrangement joins TRBV6-1 to TRBJ2-7, with 9 bases fitting TRBD2. Germline V lookup: CDR1 MNHNS, CDR2 SASEGT. V shed 3 bases and J 6 bases; nucleotides not matched to a gene: 9. The CDR3 runs 15 residues. As DNA, the CDR3 is TGTGCCAGCAGTGAGGTCGGCGGGAGGGCCGGCGAGCAGTACTTC. Its protein is CASSEVGGRAGEQYF.

For this clone: Other nucleotide sequences in the sample specify the same CDR3. V gene TRBV11-2 combines with J gene TRBJ1-5, with D hard to call. Germline CDR1 reads SGHAT; CDR2 reads FQNNGV. The CDR3 is 14 amino acids. Trimming removed 0 bases from V and 5 bases from J, with 8 bases in between. The CDR3 loop reads CASSLEGRYQPQHF. The CDR3 bases are TGTGCCAGCAGCTTAGAGGGGAGGTATCAGCCCCAGCATTTT.

V usage is TRBV7-9 and J usage is TRBJ2-1, with 13 nucleotides matching TRBD2. There are 14 residues in the CDR3. V was pared by 5 bases and J by 6 bases, with 1 base of the junction left unmatched. Germline CDR1 reads SEHNR; CDR2 reads FQNEAQ (reference sequence). DNA for the CDR3: TGTGCCAGCAGCCGGACTAGCGGGAGCAATGAGCAGTTCTTC. Translated, it gives CASSRTSGSNEQFF.

The J gene is TRBJ1-5, the V gene TRBV2; no firm D call. V was trimmed by 1 base and J by 6 bases, leaving 10 bases between them. CDR1 and CDR2 from the germline V gene are SNHLY and FYNNEI. The CDR3 loop spans 14 amino acids. In DNA form, the CDR3 reads TGTGCCAGCAGTGAAGGGACCCGGGGTCAGCCCCAGCATTTT. Encoded protein: CASSEGTRGQPQHF.

The chain has TRBV5-1 and TRBJ1-1; TRBD1 is a possible D gene (6 bases). Germline V gene sequence: CDR1 SGHRS, CDR2 YFSETQ. With 0 bases removed from V and 4 bases from J, the gap between germline ends came to 10 bases. This CDR3 is 14 amino acids long. The CDR3 spells CASSLEGVSTEAFF. The CDR3 DNA sequence: TGCGCCAGCAGCTTGGAGGGGGTGTCCACTGAAGCTTTCTTT.

The gene calls are TRBV5-1 and TRBJ2-7, with D perhaps assigned TRBD1 or TRBD2 (5 bases each). V lost 0 bases and J 7 bases, leaving 20 bases between the germline ends. CDR3 length equals 16 residues. Germline V gene data show CDR1 as SGHRS and CDR2 as YFSETQ. CDR3 nucleotides: TGCGCCAGCAGCTTGGCGCCGTGGGGGAGTCACTTAGAGCAGTACTTC. Translating it yields CASSLAPWGSHLEQYF.

The chain carries TRBV7-9 and TRBJ1-2; 8 bases match TRBD1. The CDR3 consists of 13 residues. Germline assignment: CDR1 SEHNR and CDR2 FQNEAQ (reference sequence). Unmatched junction bases numbered 5, after V lost 7 bases and J lost 4 bases. Here the CDR3 reads CASNNDRGYGYTF. DNA for the CDR3: TGTGCCAGCAACAATGACAGGGGCTATGGCTACACCTTC.

The chain carries TRBV9 and TRBJ2-1, with 11 nucleotides matching TRBD2. This CDR3 has 16 residues. The V gene end was trimmed by 0 bases and the J gene end by 2 bases; junction bases not matched to a gene: 1. Germline CDR1 SGDLS, CDR2 YYNGEE. In DNA, the CDR3 is TGTGCCAGCAGCGTAGCTAGCGGGGGGACCTACAATGAGCAGTTCTTC. It yields the protein CASSVASGGTYNEQFF.

This chain links TRBV27 with TRBJ1-5; 7 nucleotides align to TRBD1. Per germline, CDR1 MNHEY and CDR2 SMNVEV (reference sequence). The V and J ends lost 5 bases and 9 bases, in that order; junction bases with no gene match: 16. This CDR3 has 16 residues. The CDR3 sequence is CASSPGGRGVGGPQHF. The CDR3 coding sequence is TGTGCCAGCAGTCCGGGCGGCAGGGGGGTTGGGGGGCCCCAGCATTTT.

The chain has TRBV9 and TRBJ2-3; the D gene is possibly TRBD2 (7 bases). The CDR3 covers 14 residues. The ends were cut back, 4 bases at V and 2 bases at J, with 11 bases in the middle. Germline CDR1 reads SGDLS; CDR2 reads YYNGEE. The CDR3 nucleotides are TGTGCCAGCAGCAGAGGGGGGGTCACAGATACGCAGTATTTT. Amino acid sequence: CASSRGGVTDTQYF.

The rearrangement links TRBV5-8 to TRBJ1-4, with 9 nucleotides matching TRBD1. With V trimmed by 2 bases and J by 7 bases, 6 bases remained unmatched. Germline V gene lookup returns CDR1 SGHTS and CDR2 YDEGEE. The CDR3 has 15 residues. The CDR3 nucleotides are TGTGCCAGCAGCTTTCTAGGACAGGGGTTTGAAAAACTGTTTTTT. Its translation: CASSFLGQGFEKLFF.

This chain connects TRBV7-9 to TRBJ1-2, with D unresolved. Germline V gives CDR1 SEHNR, CDR2 FQNEAQ (reference sequence). CDR3 length: 14 residues. The V and J ends lost 2 bases and 8 bases respectively, with 15 bases between them. CDR3 amino acids: CASSLTRAEGGYTF. Written as DNA, the CDR3 is TGTGCCAGCAGCTTAACCCGGGCTGAGGGAGGCTACACCTTC.

The rearrangement links TRBV28 to TRBJ2-7; TRBD1 is a possible D gene (6 bases). From germline, CDR1 is MDHEN and CDR2 SYDVKM. The CDR3 spans 12 residues. The V end was cut by 5 bases, the J end by 3 bases, with 8 bases between. CDR3: CASSEGVYEQYF. CDR3 coding DNA: TGTGCCAGCAGTGAGGGGGTCTACGAGCAGTACTTC.

A single count supports this clone. The rearrangement links TRBV7-9 to TRBJ2-2; 10 positions agree with TRBD2. Per germline, CDR1 SEHNR and CDR2 FQNEAQ (reference sequence). The CDR3 spans 16 residues. V gave up 5 bases and J gave up 7 bases; unmatched junction bases: 10. The CDR3 bases are TGTGCCAGCAGCCCTAGGAGCGGGAGGGCTGGCGGGGAGCTGTTTTTT. It yields the protein CASSPRSGRAGGELFF.

This clone was observed a few times. The chain joins TRBV5-1 to TRBJ2-5; D may be TRBD1 (6 bases). This CDR3 contains 14 residues. Deletions cut 0 bases from V and 2 bases from J, with 8 bases between. Germline CDR1 SGHRS, CDR2 YFSETQ. Written as DNA, the CDR3 is TGCGCCAGCAGCTTGGGGACAGTTCAAGAGACCCAGTACTTC. Amino acids: CASSLGTVQETQYF.

The chain couples TRBV11-2 to TRBJ1-1; D is perhaps TRBD1 (6 bases). This CDR3 is built from 13 residues. The germline CDR1 and CDR2 sequences are SGHAT and FQNNGV. V was cut by 6 bases and J by 10 bases, with 18 bases left in between. CDR3 loop: CASSNNQGYGAFF. Here the CDR3 DNA reads TGTGCCAGCAGTAATAACCAGGGGTATGGAGCTTTCTTT. The complete variable domain, with remaining parts taken from reference TRBV11-2 and TRBJ1-1, reads EAGVAQSPRYKIIEKRQSVAFWCNPISGHATLYWYQQILGQGPKLLIQFQNNGVVDDSQLPKDRFSAERLKGVDSTLKIQPAKLEDSAVYLCASSNNQGYGAFFGQGTRLTVV.

The chain combines TRBV19 with TRBJ2-7, with D tentatively TRBD1 (5 bases). Trimming took off 4 bases at V and 0 bases at J, with 13 bases between the two ends. Germline CDR1 is LNHDA and CDR2 is SQIVND (reference sequence). CDR3 length equals 15 residues. DNA of the CDR3: TGTGCCAGTAGTACCTCAGGACAAGCCTCCTACGAGCAGTACTTC. It translates to CASSTSGQASYEQYF.

V gene TRBV15 combines with J gene TRBJ1-2; D is uncertain. This CDR3 contains 13 residues. Germline-derived CDR1 and CDR2 are LNHNV and YYDKDF (reference sequence). V lost 0 bases, J lost 3 bases, and 5 bases lay in between. The CDR3 DNA sequence: TGTGCCACCAGCAGAGATCTGGACTATGGCTACACCTTC. This encodes CATSRDLDYGYTF.

The rearrangement joins TRBV30 to TRBJ2-3; TRBD1 agrees at 7 bases. This CDR3 region has 14 residues. The germline CDR1 and CDR2 sequences are GTSNPN and SVGIG (reference sequence). V shed 0 bases and J 5 bases; nucleotides not matched to a gene: 5. Written as DNA, the CDR3 is TGTGCCTGGAGTGTAGGGGGCGGAGTAGATACGCAGTATTTT. Translating gives CAWSVGGGVDTQYF.

The rearrangement links TRBV9 to TRBJ2-7; TRBD2 aligns across 8 bases. CDR1 is SGDLS and CDR2 is YYNGEE in the germline V gene. J gave up 2 bases and V 0 bases, and 7 bases lay outside the gene matches. There are 16 residues in the CDR3. CDR3 sequence: CASSVGAGSGAYEQYF. The DNA for the CDR3 is TGTGCCAGCAGCGTAGGGGCGGGTAGCGGGGCCTACGAGCAGTACTTC.

The gene calls are TRBV30 and TRBJ1-1, with unresolved D. The germline V and J ends were trimmed by 2 bases and 0 bases, with 7 bases remaining between them. The CDR3 contains 13 residues. The germline gives CDR1 GTSNPN, CDR2 SVGIG (reference sequence). CDR3 coding DNA: TGTGCCTGGAGTCCGGCCCTGAACACTGAAGCTTTCTTT. As protein: CAWSPALNTEAFF. Full variable domain (outside the CDR3, taken from reference TRBV30 and TRBJ1-1): SQTIHQWPATLVQPVGSPLSLECTVEGTSNPNLYWYRQAAGRGLQLLFYSVGIGQISSEVPQNLSASRPQDRQFILSSKKLLLSDSGFYLCAWSPALNTEAFFGQGTRLTVV.

This clone was counted only a few times. CDR3 protein: CASSLVRNTIYF. CDR3 nucleotide sequence: TGTGCCAGCAGTCTAGTTCGGAACACCATATATTTT. The V call is TRBV7-9, the J call TRBJ1-3; D uncertain. Looked up from germline, CDR1 is SEHNR and CDR2 is FQNEAQ (reference sequence). V gave up 6 bases and J gave up 7 bases, with 10 bases separating them. This CDR3 has 12 residues. The entire variable domain, with the rest obtained from reference TRBV7-9 and TRBJ1-3, is as follows: DTGVSQNPRHKITKRGQNVTFRCDPISEHNRLYWYRQTLGQGPEFLTYFQNEAQLEKSRLLSDRFSAERPKGSFSTLEIQRTEQGDSAMYLCASSLVRNTIYFGEGSWLTVV.

The chain recombines TRBV7-9 with TRBJ2-3; D is ambiguous. This CDR3 is built from 14 residues. The V gene's germline CDR1 is SEHNR and CDR2 FQNEAQ (reference sequence). V gave up 8 bases and J gave up 2 bases, with 14 bases separating them. The CDR3, as DNA: TGTGCCAGCCAAGCCTGGGTTCCCACAGATACGCAGTATTTT. Its translation is CASQAWVPTDTQYF.

CDR3 sequence (DNA): TGTGCCAGCAGTGATGTAGCCACTGAAGCTTTCTTT. This encodes CASSDVATEAFF. V usage is TRBV2 and J usage is TRBJ1-1; D gene ambiguous. The V and J ends lost 3 bases and 4 bases respectively, with 6 bases between them. Per the germline V gene, CDR1 is SNHLY and CDR2 is FYNNEI. The CDR3 length is 12 residues.

The chain carries TRBV6-5 and TRBJ2-7; the match to TRBD1 covers 9 bases. V was pared by 5 bases and J by 5 bases, with 4 bases of the junction left unmatched. Germline V gene sequence: CDR1 MNHEY, CDR2 SVGAGI. This CDR3 spans 13 amino acids. The CDR3: CASSIGQGNEQYF. The CDR3 DNA reads as TGTGCCAGCAGTATAGGACAGGGGAACGAGCAGTACTTC.

On this clone: The same CDR3 can be traced to other DNA sequences in this sample. The V and J genes are TRBV18 and TRBJ2-5, with D perhaps given as TRBD1 or TRBD2 (5 bases each). Germline CDR1 KGHSH, CDR2 LQKENI. CDR3 size: 14 residues. Trimming took off 6 bases at V and 4 bases at J, with 15 bases between the two ends. Here the CDR3 reads CASSLLGAVETQYF. The CDR3, as DNA: TGTGCCAGCTCGCTTCTCGGGGCGGTAGAGACCCAGTACTTC.